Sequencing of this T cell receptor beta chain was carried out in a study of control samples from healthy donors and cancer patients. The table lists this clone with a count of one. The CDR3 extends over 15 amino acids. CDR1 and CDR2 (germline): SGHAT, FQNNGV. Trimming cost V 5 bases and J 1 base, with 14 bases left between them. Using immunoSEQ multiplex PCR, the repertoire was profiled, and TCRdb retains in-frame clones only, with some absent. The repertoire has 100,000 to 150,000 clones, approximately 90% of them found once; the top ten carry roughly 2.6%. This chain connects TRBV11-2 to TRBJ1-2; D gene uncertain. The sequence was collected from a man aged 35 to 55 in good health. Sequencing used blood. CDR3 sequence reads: CASSPSRGINYGYTF. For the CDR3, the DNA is TGTGCCAGCAGCCCTAGTAGAGGGATTAACTATGGCTACACCTTC.